A selection of T cell receptor beta chains follows, all from one sample in a study of blood T cell repertoires in COVID-19. Sequencing was performed with immunoSEQ multiplex PCR; in TCRdb, only in-frame clones are kept and a portion is missing. The table has about 160,000 clones, approximately 80% seen once. Sequencing was carried out using peripheral blood. All receptors derive from a middle-aged woman with COVID-19, enrolled during active disease. The CDR3 runs from the conserved cysteine through the conserved F or W. A D gene is named only where the DNA matches it firmly. Clone size is not always given. Where it is, it says once, few, many or a class for expanded clones.

V,size,D,J,DNA,CDR3
TRBV3-1/TRBV3-2,-,-,TRBJ1-2,TGTGCCAGCAGCCAAGTCGGTGGTGAGGGCTACACCTTC,CASSQVGGEGYTF
TRBV5-4,-,-,TRBJ1-2,TGTGCCAGCAGCTGGGGGGGCGCCGGCTACACCTTC,CASSWGGAGYTF
TRBV3-1/TRBV3-2,-,TRBD1,TRBJ1-2,TGTGCCAGCAGCCCCGGTCGGACAGGGGATGGCTACACCTTC,CASSPGRTGDGYTF
TRBV5-5,once,TRBD1,TRBJ1-4,TGTGCCAGCAGCTCCGGACAGGAGGGGGGTGCAACTAATGAAAAACTGTTTTTT,CASSSGQEGGATNEKLFF
TRBV5-4,-,TRBD2,TRBJ2-1,TGTGCCAGCAGCCCTAGCGGGAGAGCCTACAATGAGCAGTTCTTC,CASSPSGRAYNEQFF
TRBV7-9,-,-,TRBJ1-5,TGTGCCAGCAGCCAGACAGAGAATCAGCCCCAGCATTTT,CASSQTENQPQHF
TRBV6-6,-,TRBD1,TRBJ2-3,TGTGCCAGCAGTTCCGCCGGGACAGAAGGCACAGATACGCAGTATTTT,CASSSAGTEGTDTQYF
TRBV12-2,-,-,TRBJ2-1,TGTGCAAGTCGCTTATGGCGACAGGGGACCGCGACTTCCTACAATGAGCAGTTCTTC,CASRLWRQGTATSYNEQFF
TRBV6-6,-,-,TRBJ2-2,TGTGCCAGCAGACGACAGAACACGAACACCGGGGAGCTGTTTTTT,CASRRQNTNTGELFF
TRBV27,-,TRBD2,TRBJ2-7,TGTGCCAGCAGTTTTAACCGTGCTAGCGGGATTAACGAGCAGTACTTC,CASSFNRASGINEQYF
TRBV6-6,-,-,TRBJ2-3,TGTGCCAGCAGTCCGTCCCAGGGGAGCGGGGTCCAACGGACGCAGTATTTT,CASSPSQGSGVQRTQYF
TRBV3-1/TRBV3-2,-,TRBD2,TRBJ2-1,TGTGCCAGCTCGGCACGGGGGCGGGGGGCCTACAATGAGCAGTTCTTC,CASSARGRGAYNEQFF
TRBV7-8,-,TRBD2,TRBJ2-2,TGTGCCAGCAGCTCGCGGACTAGCGGGGGGTCGAACACCGGGGAGCTGTTTTTT,CASSSRTSGGSNTGELFF
TRBV19,-,TRBD1,TRBJ2-1,TGTGCCAGTAGTCCCGGACAGGCGCCGGAGCAGTTCTTC,CASSPGQAPEQFF
TRBV28,-,TRBD1,TRBJ1-6,TGTGCCAGCAGTTTTTCTGGACAGGGCCAATATTCACCCCTCCACTTT,CASSFSGQGQYSPLHF
TRBV5-6,-,-,TRBJ2-7,TGTGCCAGCAGCTTGGATACGGGGGACGAGCAGTACTTC,CASSLDTGDEQYF
TRBV15,-,-,TRBJ2-3,TGTGCCACCAGTAACGCGGAACAAAGCACAGATACGCAGTATTTT,CATSNAEQSTDTQYF
TRBV14,-,TRBD2,TRBJ2-1,TGTGCCAGCAGCCAAGGGAGCGGGGAGGGCTACAATGAGCAGTTCTTC,CASSQGSGEGYNEQFF
TRBV6-2/TRBV6-3,-,-,TRBJ2-5,TGTGCCAGCAGTTTCTCTCGGGGGACCGGGACCCAGTACTTC,CASSFSRGTGTQYF
TRBV12-3/TRBV12-4,medium-sized,-,TRBJ1-2,TGTGCCAGCAGTTTCTCCCCAGGGAAAGGCTACACCTTC,CASSFSPGKGYTF
TRBV19,-,-,TRBJ1-2,TGTGCCAGTAGTATTTCAACTGGGGCGGGAGGCTACACCTTC,CASSISTGAGGYTF
TRBV2,once,TRBD1,TRBJ2-7,TGTGCCAGCCGTACGTGGACAGGGATGGAAGGGCAGTACTTC,CASRTWTGMEGQYF
TRBV5-1,-,-,TRBJ2-3,TGCGCCAGCAGCTTGGCTTCCACATCCACAGATACGCAGTATTTT,CASSLASTSTDTQYF
TRBV6-5,-,TRBD2,TRBJ2-1,TGTGCCAGCAGTCGTACTAGCGCACCATCCCCCTCCTCCTTCTTC,CASSRTSAPSPSSFF
TRBV4-1,once,TRBD1,TRBJ1-1,TGCGCCAGCAGCCGCAGGGGGACAGCGAACACTGAAGCTTTCTTT,CASSRRGTANTEAFF
TRBV5-1,few,-,TRBJ1-6,TGCGCCAGCAGCTTGGCCTCCGGAGGGTATTCACCCCTCCACTTT,CASSLASGGYSPLHF
TRBV18,-,-,TRBJ2-5,TGTGCCAGCTGTAGTGAACAAGAGACCCAGTACTTC,CASCSEQETQYF
TRBV30,once,-,TRBJ1-5,TGTGCCTGGGCGCCGGGGTTTAGCAATCAGCCCCAGCATTTT,CAWAPGFSNQPQHF
TRBV29-1,-,-,TRBJ1-1,TGCAGCGTTTCAAACGGAGTGAACACTGAAGCTTTCTTT,CSVSNGVNTEAFF
TRBV25-1,-,TRBD1,TRBJ1-2,TGTGCCAGCAGTGCAGGACAGGTCTATGGCTACACCTTC,CASSAGQVYGYTF
TRBV12-3/TRBV12-4,-,-,TRBJ2-3,TGTGCCAGCAGCCCCGGCGGAGATACGCAGTATTTT,CASSPGGDTQYF
TRBV5-8,-,TRBD1,TRBJ1-1,TGTGCCAGCAGCAGCGGGACAGGGGAATTGAGCACTGAAGCTTTCTTT,CASSSGTGELSTEAFF
TRBV2,-,TRBD1,TRBJ2-3,TGTGCCAGCAGAGGGACAGGGGGCGGCACAGATACGCAGTATTTT,CASRGTGGGTDTQYF
TRBV19,few,TRBD1,TRBJ1-2,TGTGCCAGTAGTATGGGGACAGGAAGCGGCTACACCTTC,CASSMGTGSGYTF
TRBV11-3,few,-,TRBJ2-2,TGTGCCAGCAGCCTCGGAGACACCGGGGAGCTGTTTTTT,CASSLGDTGELFF
TRBV7-3,-,-,TRBJ2-5,TGTGCCAGCAGCTATGGACACAAAGAGACCCAGTACTTC,CASSYGHKETQYF
TRBV30,-,TRBD1,TRBJ1-3,TGTGCCTGGAGAGCCGCCGGGACAGTCTTCTTAAGCTCTGGAAACACCATATATTTT,CAWRAAGTVFLSSGNTIYF
TRBV3-1/TRBV3-2,-,TRBD2,TRBJ2-7,TGTGCCAGCAGCCAAGGTAGCGGGAGCAACTACGAGCAGTACTTC,CASSQGSGSNYEQYF
TRBV5-1,-,-,TRBJ2-7,TGCGCCAGCAGCTCGGCCCCGAGCGTGGGCTACGAGCAGTACTTC,CASSSAPSVGYEQYF
TRBV4-2,-,-,TRBJ2-1,TGTGCCAGCAGCCAAACCTCGGACAGACCCTACAATGAGCAGTTCTTC,CASSQTSDRPYNEQFF
TRBV11-2,-,TRBD2,TRBJ2-1,TGTGCCAGCAGCAAAACCGTAGCGGGGGAGAACAATGAGCAGTTCTTC,CASSKTVAGENNEQFF